The clone carrying this T cell receptor (beta chain) was seen at least ten times. Unique molecular identifiers were built into the TCRbeta library. TCRdb re-derived calls from the PCR reads in MiXCR, one entry per CDR3 protein. The sample has about 400,000 distinct CDR3 sequences, just over 20% seen once. The data were taken from a study of T-cell reconstitution after alpha-beta-depleted transplantation in children. The receptor was derived from a human donor who donated a stem cell graft to a child with acute myeloid leukemia. The sample was PBMCs from the stem cell graft donor, taken from the stem cell graft.

CDR3 protein: CASSQESGGTQYF. The CDR3 bases are TGTGCCAGCAGCCAAGAATCGGGTGGTACGCAGTATTTT. V and J are TRBV4-2 and TRBJ2-3; D gene ambiguous. The V gene's germline CDR1 is LGHNA and CDR2 YNFKEQ. The CDR3 spans 13 residues. Trimming removed 0 bases from V and 8 bases from J, with 9 bases in between.